This TCR beta chain appears in the sequencing data of a study of response to subunit inactivated influenza vaccine. TCRdb fed the RT-PCR reads into MiXCR, producing one record per CDR3 protein. This table has just under 550,000 distinct CDR3 sequences, roughly a quarter appearing once. The CDR3 runs to 14 residues. Looked up from germline, CDR1 is MNHEY and CDR2 is SVGAGI. Of note for this clonotype: One end of the junction varies from germline; a read error may be responsible.

The same sample was also studied in work on T cells expressing NK-cell markers. That source notes: For TCR beta, cDNA was produced by 5'RACE template switching with UMIs.

The receptor was derived from a man aged 50 to 59 who received an inactivated influenza vaccine. The specimen was CD4+ T cells sorted from PBMCs, collected approximately 13 days after vaccination. The V gene is TRBV6-5, the J gene TRBJ2-7, with 12 bases lining up with TRBD1. The CDR3 spells CASSSRRGTGGTDF. Written as DNA, the CDR3 is TGTGCCAGCAGTTCCCGGAGGGGGACAGGGGGCACTGACTTC.